This T cell receptor (beta chain) was sequenced for a study of early T cells in non-severe SARS-CoV-2 infection. Study outcomes and limitations: The study's VDJdb matching favored anti-spike CD8 responses and missed private and CD4 specificities.

Trimming pared 6 bases from V and 1 base from J, leaving 12 bases between. The germline V gene encodes CDR1 DFQATT and CDR2 SNEGSKA (reference sequence). CDR3 size: 13 residues. At least ten counts were recorded for this clonotype. The antigen is unknown. Separate cDNA molecules each had unique molecular identifiers attached to them. One entry per CDR3 protein results from TCRdb running MiXCR on the 5' RACE reads. The table lists tens of thousands of distinct CDR3 sequences, around 9.6% of them singletons. The sequence was obtained from an adult who was a healthcare worker with PCR-confirmed SARS-CoV-2 infection or an uninfected control (not recorded which). V usage is TRBV20-1 and J usage is TRBJ1-2; D gene ambiguous. The sample here was whole blood, taken at baseline. In DNA, the CDR3 is TGCAGTGCCGTGACCGCGGATAACTATGGCTACACCTTC. The encoded protein is CSAVTADNYGYTF.